This T cell receptor beta chain stems from a study of blood T cell repertoires in COVID-19. Across the whole study: Sites across the United States, Italy and Spain contributed samples from acute and convalescent COVID-19. In each case, the material was cDNA or gDNA derived from T cells, B-cell-depleted T cells, or PBMCs.

CDR3 length equals 15 residues. The trim removed 5 bases at V and 10 bases at J, leaving 10 bases unmatched. CDR1 is LGHDT, CDR2 YNNKEL, per germline (reference sequence). As handled by the study authors: Nucleated cell number was recorded as an estimate derived from reference gene primer amplification. Sequencing used immunoSEQ multiplex PCR; TCRdb keeps in-frame clones, though not all of them. The V and J calls and the clone size are those of that table, but D and trimming were determined from the DNA. The sample yields 30,000 or so clones, 80% to 90% seen once. Sequenced material: peripheral blood. The rearrangement links TRBV3-1 (or the pseudogene TRBV3-2) to TRBJ1-4, with TRBD1 identical over 10 bases. This receptor was identified in a man aged 80 or over with acute or convalescent COVID-19. CDR3 in amino acids: CASSFHRDRGSKLFF. The CDR3 DNA reads TGTGCCAGCAGCTTCCACCGGGACAGGGGTTCAAAACTGTTTTTT.